This T cell receptor (beta chain) was observed in a study of blood T cell repertoires in COVID-19. The CDR3 totals 15 residues. Germline V lookup: CDR1 LGHDT, CDR2 YNNKEL (reference sequence). Deletions cut 3 bases from V and 1 base from J, with 10 bases between. In the original workflow: Amplifying reference gene primers gave estimates of nucleated cell counts. Data came from immunoSEQ multiplex PCR; TCRdb stores just in-frame clones and leaves some out. V, J and clone size are taken as reported in that table, and D and trimming were inferred from the DNA itself. The sample records about 40,000 clones, roughly nine tenths being singletons.

This TCR was recovered from a woman aged 30 to 39 in a cohort sampled during active COVID-19. Sequencing was carried out using peripheral blood. The V gene is TRBV3-1 (or the pseudogene TRBV3-2), the J gene TRBJ2-1; maybe TRBD2 (6 bases). In DNA form, the CDR3 reads TGTGCCAGCAGCCAGGGCGGGGCATCCTACAATGAGCAGTTCTTC. This translates into CASSQGGASYNEQFF.